The 28 T cell receptor beta chains below all came from one sample that was sequenced in a study of cytomegalovirus exposure and HLA in healthy donors. Assay used: immunoSEQ multiplex PCR; TCRdb lists only in-frame clones, some missing. In the table there are 350,000 or so clones, about nine tenths of which are singletons. Material for sequencing was PBMCs. Receptor source: a woman younger than 30 in good health and CMV-seronegative.

V is TRBV10-3 and J is TRBJ2-3; perhaps TRBD2 as D (6 bases). Germline V gene sequence: CDR1 ENHRY, CDR2 SYGVKD. V was clipped by 3 bases and J by 9 bases, with 13 bases between them. This CDR3 spans 13 amino acids. CDR3 amino acids: CAISDPGTPTQYF. The CDR3 DNA follows: TGTGCCATCAGTGACCCCGGGACTCCCACGCAGTATTTT.

V is TRBV9 and J is TRBJ2-1; 9 bases match TRBD1. The V gene end was trimmed by 4 bases and the J gene end by 7 bases; junction bases not matched to a gene: 9. Per the germline V gene, CDR1 is SGDLS and CDR2 is YYNGEE. This CDR3 is 15 amino acids long. The CDR3 sequence is CASSFRGQGENEQFF. CDR3 DNA sequence: TGTGCCAGCAGCTTTAGGGGACAGGGAGAAAATGAGCAGTTCTTC.

This chain uses TRBV2 with TRBJ2-7, with 11 bases lining up with TRBD1. Germline V gives CDR1 SNHLY, CDR2 FYNNEI. Losses at the gene ends were 6 bases for V and 6 bases for J; bases not matched to a gene: 4. CDR3 length: 13 residues. The CDR3 region has the DNA TGTGCCAGCAGCGCGGGACAGGGGGTCGAGCAGTACTTC. The encoded protein is CASSAGQGVEQYF.

The V gene is TRBV10-3, the J gene TRBJ1-1; D is unclear. CDR3 size: 11 residues. CDR1 and CDR2 from the germline V gene are ENHRY and SYGVKD. The ends were cut back, 5 bases at V and 6 bases at J, with 7 bases in the middle. The CDR3 region has the DNA TGTGCCATCAGTCTGGGCGCTGAAGCTTTCTTT. Its protein is CAISLGAEAFF.

As DNA, the CDR3 is TGTGCCAGCAGACTAGAAGGTACCACCGTACTCGAGCAGTACTTC. This translates into CASRLEGTTVLEQYF. This chain connects TRBV2 to TRBJ2-7, with D tentatively TRBD2 (5 bases). This CDR3 has 15 amino acids. CDR1 and CDR2 (germline): SNHLY, FYNNEI. V lost 6 bases, J lost 6 bases, and 21 bases lay in between.

The V call is TRBV28, the J call TRBJ1-1; 8 positions agree with TRBD1. Germline V lookup: CDR1 MDHEN, CDR2 SYDVKM. V gave up 5 bases and J gave up 7 bases; unmatched junction bases: 9. The CDR3 has 14 amino acids. The CDR3 DNA is TGTGCCAGCAGTGGGGGGACAGGACCCCTTGAAGCTTTCTTT. Residues: CASSGGTGPLEAFF.

The chain combines TRBV27 with TRBJ2-7; 7 bases line up with TRBD2. This CDR3 has 14 residues. Trimming at V came to 7 bases and at J to 4 bases, leaving 10 bases not matched to a gene. Germline-derived CDR1 and CDR2 are MNHEY and SMNVEV (reference sequence). The chain's CDR3 is CASKPDIGGYEQYF. CDR3 coding DNA: TGTGCCAGCAAGCCGGACATCGGGGGGTACGAGCAGTACTTC.

The V call is TRBV6-6, the J call TRBJ1-5, with D perhaps matching TRBD1 (6 bases). CDR3 length: 13 amino acids. Germline CDR1 MNHNY, CDR2 SVGAGI (reference sequence). V lost 7 bases to trimming and J lost 6 bases, with 13 bases between them. The CDR3 region has the DNA TGTGCCAGCATGAGGGCAGGGGTTCAGCCCCAGCATTTT. Its protein product is CASMRAGVQPQHF.

This chain joins TRBV27 and TRBJ1-1; TRBD1 agrees at 10 bases. CDR3 length: 17 residues. Germline V lookup: CDR1 MNHEY, CDR2 SMNVEV (reference sequence). The V and J ends lost 5 bases and 0 bases, in that order; junction bases with no gene match: 9. The CDR3 protein is CASSPDRGTLMNTEAFF. CDR3 DNA sequence: TGTGCCAGCAGTCCGGACAGGGGGACTCTAATGAACACTGAAGCTTTCTTT.

The CDR3 loop reads CASSPGSDRVGLYEQYF. Here the CDR3 DNA reads TGTGCCAGCAGCCCCGGATCGGACAGGGTGGGGCTCTACGAGCAGTACTTC. The rearrangement joins TRBV7-8 to TRBJ2-7; 8 positions agree with TRBD1. Per germline, CDR1 SGHVS and CDR2 FQNEAQ. CDR3 length: 17 amino acids. J lost 3 bases, V lost 5 bases, and 15 bases had no gene match.

This clone was picked up a small number of times. The chain recombines TRBV7-2 with TRBJ2-1, with a tentative D call TRBD1 (6 bases). V lost 5 bases and J 5 bases, leaving 16 bases between the germline ends. Germline CDR1 SGHTA, CDR2 FQGNSA. CDR3 length: 15 residues. DNA of the CDR3: TGTGCCAGCAGCCGAGGACAGACTCCCAACAATGAGCAGTTCTTC. The encoded protein is CASSRGQTPNNEQFF.

The chain couples TRBV5-1 to TRBJ1-5, with D hard to call. Germline V gives CDR1 SGHRS, CDR2 YFSETQ. This CDR3 region has 15 residues. V lost 0 bases, J lost 7 bases, and 14 bases lay in between. CDR3 nucleotides: TGCGCCAGCAGCTTGGCCGGGGAGCCATACCAGCCCCAGCATTTT. Protein sequence: CASSLAGEPYQPQHF. The full variable domain, completed using reference TRBV5-1 and TRBJ1-5, is KAGVTQTPRYLIKTRGQQVTLSCSPISGHRSVSWYQQTPGQGLQFLFEYFSETQRNKGNFPGRFSGRQFSNSRSEMNVSTLELGDSALYLCASSLAGEPYQPQHFGDGTRLSIL.

The genes are TRBV7-9 and TRBJ2-1; 14 nucleotides match TRBD2. The CDR3 extends over 14 amino acids. CDR1 is SEHNR, CDR2 FQNEAQ, per germline (reference sequence). V lost 4 bases and J lost 10; bases outside the gene matches: 3. CDR3 loop: CASSWGLAGVEQFF. DNA for the CDR3: TGTGCCAGCAGCTGGGGACTAGCGGGAGTAGAGCAGTTCTTC.

The genes are TRBV14 and TRBJ2-7, with 7 bases aligning to TRBD1. This CDR3 is 15 amino acids long. With 4 bases clipped from V and 3 bases from J, the junction kept 9 bases outside the gene matches. Germline lookup yields CDR1 SGHDN and CDR2 FVKESK. CDR3 nucleotides: TGTGCCAGCAGCCCCAGGGACAGCATTCTCTACGAGCAGTACTTC. Translation gives CASSPRDSILYEQYF.

The CDR3 reads CASRQGLAGSYEQYF. Here the CDR3 DNA reads TGTGCCAGCAGACAGGGACTAGCGGGCTCCTACGAGCAGTACTTC. The chain carries TRBV6-5 and TRBJ2-7; 12 bases map to TRBD2. This CDR3 region has 15 residues. J gave up 0 bases and V 6 bases, and 3 bases lay outside the gene matches. Germline V gene data show CDR1 as MNHEY and CDR2 as SVGAGI.

A note on this clone: Other DNA sequences from this sample encode an identical CDR3 as well. V and J are TRBV20-1 and TRBJ2-7; D unresolved. The ends were cut back, 0 bases at V and 4 bases at J, with 4 bases in the middle. The CDR3 sequence is 11 residues long. Per germline, CDR1 DFQATT and CDR2 SNEGSKA (reference sequence). This CDR3 is CSARDSYEQYF. Here the CDR3 DNA reads TGCAGTGCTAGAGATTCATACGAGCAGTACTTC.

V and J are TRBV7-9 and TRBJ2-5; perhaps TRBD2 as D (6 bases). Germline lookup yields CDR1 SEHNR and CDR2 FQNEAQ (reference sequence). V lost 5 bases and J 0 bases, leaving 10 bases between the germline ends. CDR3 size: 14 residues. The CDR3 bases are TGTGCCAGCAGCGTGGGGGGAAACCAAGAGACCCAGTACTTC. It encodes CASSVGGNQETQYF.

The rearrangement links TRBV5-4 to TRBJ2-7; 8 nucleotides agree with TRBD2. CDR1 SGHNT and CDR2 YYREEE come from the germline V gene (reference sequence). With 3 bases clipped from V and 5 bases from J, the junction kept 7 bases outside the gene matches. The CDR3 loop spans 14 amino acids. DNA of the CDR3: TGTGCCAGCAGCTCTTCCGGGACTAGTGACGAGCAGTACTTC. It encodes CASSSSGTSDEQYF.

V is TRBV27 and J is TRBJ2-1, with D possibly TRBD1 on 5 matching bases. Trimming cost V 6 bases and J 5 bases, with 11 bases left between them. Germline CDR1 is MNHEY and CDR2 is SMNVEV (reference sequence). This CDR3 is built from 13 residues. The CDR3 DNA reads as TGTGCCAGCAGAAAGGGGTCTAACAATGAGCAGTTCTTC. Its protein is CASRKGSNNEQFF.

CDR3 amino acids: CASSPEAGVTYEQYF. The CDR3 coding sequence is TGTGCCAGCAGCCCCGAAGCGGGAGTTACGTACGAGCAGTACTTC. The chain couples TRBV7-8 to TRBJ2-7, with TRBD2 matching over 8 bases. The V gene end was trimmed by 5 bases and the J gene end by 4 bases; junction bases not matched to a gene: 10. The CDR3 is 15 amino acids. Germline assignment: CDR1 SGHVS and CDR2 FQNEAQ. Complete variable domain (other parts from reference TRBV7-8 and TRBJ2-7): GAGVSQSPRYKVAKRGQDVALRCDPISGHVSLFWYQQALGQGPEFLTYFQNEAQLDKSGLPSDRFFAERPEGSVSTLKIQRTQQEDSAVYLCASSPEAGVTYEQYFGPGTRLTVT.

The chain links TRBV7-2 to TRBJ1-1, with 7 bases aligning to TRBD1. Germline assignment: CDR1 SGHTA and CDR2 FQGNSA. With V trimmed by 7 bases and J by 1 base, 15 bases remained unmatched. This CDR3 is 17 amino acids long. CDR3 in amino acids: CASTYAGWDSSNTEAFF. CDR3 coding DNA: TGTGCCAGCACCTATGCAGGTTGGGACAGTTCGAACACTGAAGCTTTCTTT.

This rearrangement joins TRBV4-3 to TRBJ1-1; D is ambiguous. CDR1 is LGHNA and CDR2 is YSLEER in the germline V gene. This CDR3 region has 14 residues. Trimming stripped 0 bases from V and 0 bases from J, with 5 bases between. The CDR3 sequence is CASSQDSVNTEAFF. In nucleotides, the CDR3 is TGCGCCAGCAGCCAAGATTCGGTGAACACTGAAGCTTTCTTT.

The V call is TRBV29-1, the J call TRBJ2-1; TRBD2 might be the D (5 bases). V was pared by 4 bases and J by 0 bases, with 10 bases between. This CDR3 region has 14 residues. Germline loops: CDR1 SQVTM, CDR2 ANQGSEA. The CDR3 nucleotides read TGCAGCGTTGTGCGGGTGAGCTCCTACAATGAGCAGTTCTTC. Its protein is CSVVRVSSYNEQFF.

This clone was counted a few times. This sequence joins TRBV5-6 and TRBJ2-7, with D uncertain. Germline CDR1 and CDR2: SGHDT and YYEEEE. The ends were cut back, 0 bases at V and 2 bases at J, with 6 bases in the middle. The CDR3 consists of 13 residues. CDR3 in amino acids: CASSLAVTYEQYF. CDR3 in DNA: TGTGCCAGCAGCTTGGCGGTGACCTACGAGCAGTACTTC.

V usage is TRBV7-2 and J usage is TRBJ1-2, with D hard to call. The germline V gene has CDR1 SGHTA and CDR2 FQGNSA. V was pared by 5 bases and J by 2 bases, with 15 bases between. The CDR3 consists of 15 residues. CDR3 protein: CASSPSLRRNYGYTF. Here the CDR3 DNA reads TGTGCCAGCAGCCCGTCACTACGCCGGAACTATGGCTACACCTTC.

The V gene is TRBV19, the J gene TRBJ2-3; a possible D gene is TRBD1 (5 bases). Trimming cost V 1 base and J 3 bases, with 8 bases left between them. Per the germline V gene, CDR1 is LNHDA and CDR2 is SQIVND (reference sequence). The CDR3 is made up of 14 amino acids. For the CDR3, the DNA is TGTGCCAGTAGTATAGGAAGGGGAACAGATACGCAGTATTTT. It encodes CASSIGRGTDTQYF.

The gene calls are TRBV7-2 and TRBJ2-2, with TRBD2 matching over 12 bases. The CDR3 has 15 residues. Trimming took 8 bases from V and 7 from J; bases not matched to a gene: 8. CDR1 and CDR2 (germline): SGHTA, FQGNSA. CDR3 loop: CASDRLAGVLGELFF. CDR3 bases: TGTGCCAGCGACAGACTAGCGGGAGTGCTCGGGGAGCTGTTTTTT.

The chain joins TRBV11-2 to TRBJ2-7; a possible D gene is TRBD2 (6 bases). V lost 2 bases and J 0 bases, leaving 8 bases between the germline ends. The CDR3 covers 14 residues. CDR1 and CDR2 (germline): SGHAT, FQNNGV. The CDR3 DNA follows: TGTGCCAGCAGCTTATTGACTAGCTCCTACGAGCAGTACTTC. Its translation: CASSLLTSSYEQYF. The complete variable domain, with remaining parts taken from reference TRBV11-2 and TRBJ2-7, reads EAGVAQSPRYKIIEKRQSVAFWCNPISGHATLYWYQQILGQGPKLLIQFQNNGVVDDSQLPKDRFSAERLKGVDSTLKIQPAKLEDSAVYLCASSLLTSSYEQYFGPGTRLTVT.